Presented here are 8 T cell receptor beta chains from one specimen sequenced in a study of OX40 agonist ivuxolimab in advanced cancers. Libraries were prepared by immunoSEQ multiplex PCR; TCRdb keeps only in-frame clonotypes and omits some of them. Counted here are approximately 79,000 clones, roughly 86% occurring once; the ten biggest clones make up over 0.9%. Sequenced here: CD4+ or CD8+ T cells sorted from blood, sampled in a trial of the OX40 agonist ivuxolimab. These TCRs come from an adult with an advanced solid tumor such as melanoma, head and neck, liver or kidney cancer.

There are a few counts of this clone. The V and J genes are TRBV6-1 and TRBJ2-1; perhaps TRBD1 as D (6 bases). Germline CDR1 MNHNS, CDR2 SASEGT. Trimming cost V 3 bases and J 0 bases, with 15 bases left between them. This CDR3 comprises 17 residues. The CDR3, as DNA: TGTGCCAGCAGTGACTTGTGGGGGCCGACCTCCTACAATGAGCAGTTCTTC. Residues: CASSDLWGPTSYNEQFF.

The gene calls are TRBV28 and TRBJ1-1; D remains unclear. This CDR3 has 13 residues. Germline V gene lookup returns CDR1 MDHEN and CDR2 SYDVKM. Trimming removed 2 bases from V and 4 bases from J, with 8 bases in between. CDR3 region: CASSLRGITEAFF. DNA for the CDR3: TGTGCCAGCAGTTTACGGGGTATCACTGAAGCTTTCTTT.

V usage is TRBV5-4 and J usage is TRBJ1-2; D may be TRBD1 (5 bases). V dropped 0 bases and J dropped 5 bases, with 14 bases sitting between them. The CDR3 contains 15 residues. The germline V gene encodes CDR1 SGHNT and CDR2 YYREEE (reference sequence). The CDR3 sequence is CASSLATGLFYGYTF. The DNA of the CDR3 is TGTGCCAGCAGCTTGGCTACAGGACTCTTTTATGGCTACACCTTC.

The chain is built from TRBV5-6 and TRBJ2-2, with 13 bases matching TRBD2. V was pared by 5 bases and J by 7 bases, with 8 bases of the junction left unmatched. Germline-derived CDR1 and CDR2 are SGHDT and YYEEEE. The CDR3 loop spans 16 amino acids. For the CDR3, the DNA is TGTGCCAGCAGTCAACTAGCGGGGGGGCTCCACGGGGAGCTGTTTTTT. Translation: CASSQLAGGLHGELFF.

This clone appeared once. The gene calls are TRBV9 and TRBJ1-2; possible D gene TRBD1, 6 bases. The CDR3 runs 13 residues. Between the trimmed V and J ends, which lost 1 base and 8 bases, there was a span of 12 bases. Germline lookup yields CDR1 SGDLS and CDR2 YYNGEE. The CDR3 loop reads CASSVKTGLGYTF. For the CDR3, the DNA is TGTGCCAGCAGCGTAAAAACAGGGTTGGGCTACACCTTC.

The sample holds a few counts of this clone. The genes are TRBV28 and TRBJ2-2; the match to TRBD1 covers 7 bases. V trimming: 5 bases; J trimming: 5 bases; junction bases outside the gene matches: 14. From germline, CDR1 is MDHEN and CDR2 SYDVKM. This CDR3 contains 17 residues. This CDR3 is CASSTPEGAGRTGELFF. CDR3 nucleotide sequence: TGTGCCAGCAGTACCCCCGAGGGGGCCGGTCGAACCGGGGAGCTGTTTTTT.

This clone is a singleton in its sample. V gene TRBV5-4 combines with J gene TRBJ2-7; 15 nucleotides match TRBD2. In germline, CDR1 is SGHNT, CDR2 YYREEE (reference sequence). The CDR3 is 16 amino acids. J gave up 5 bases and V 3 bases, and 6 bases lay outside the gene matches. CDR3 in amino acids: CASSWGTSGGLNEQYF. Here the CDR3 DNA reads TGTGCCAGCAGCTGGGGGACTAGCGGGGGGCTGAACGAGCAGTACTTC.

CDR3 protein: CARIIRDRDYEQYF. The CDR3 nucleotides are TGTGCCAGAATCATTAGGGACAGGGACTACGAGCAGTACTTC. The chain employs TRBV5-3 and TRBJ2-7; 9 bases are shared with TRBD1. TRBV5-3 is sorted into the ORF group, with uncertain function. V was clipped by 6 bases and J by 3 bases; unmatched bases: 7. The CDR3 covers 14 residues.